The 20 T cell receptor beta chains listed next were all sequenced from one sample in a study of cytomegalovirus exposure and HLA in healthy donors. 60 Vbeta and 13 Jbeta primers were used in PCR. Only in-frame clones appear in the TCRdb table, and some are missing; sequencing was by immunoSEQ multiplex PCR. Listed are 45,000 to 55,000 clones; 11% falls within the top ten. Sequenced input: PBMCs. These receptors came from a woman aged 50 to 60 in good health and CMV-seropositive.

V is TRBV6-5 and J is TRBJ1-5, with D hard to call. V dropped 4 bases and J dropped 11 bases, with 21 bases sitting between them. CDR1 is MNHEY, CDR2 SVGAGI, per germline. The CDR3 is 15 residues long. CDR3 loop: CASSFGKAAASAQHF. The CDR3 DNA follows: TGTGCCAGCAGTTTTGGTAAGGCGGCCGCTTCGGCCCAGCATTTT.

The V and J genes are TRBV28 and TRBJ2-7, with D perhaps TRBD2 (6 bases). The CDR3 length is 14 residues. V shed 3 bases and J shed 3 bases, with 12 bases lying between them. The germline CDR1 and CDR2 sequences are MDHEN and SYDVKM. This CDR3 reads CASSLSGENYEQYF. The DNA for the CDR3 is TGTGCCAGCAGTTTGTCGGGGGAAAACTACGAGCAGTACTTC.

V and J are TRBV4-2 and TRBJ1-3; 10 bases are shared with TRBD1. The CDR3 contains 20 residues. Germline CDR1 and CDR2: LGHNA and YNFKEQ. The trim removed 1 base at V and 0 bases at J, leaving 12 bases unmatched. CDR3 amino acids: CASSQVSGTGVNYSGNTIYF. In DNA, the CDR3 is TGTGCCAGCAGCCAAGTATCCGGGACAGGGGTCAATTACTCTGGAAACACCATATATTTT.

This rearrangement joins TRBV4-2 to TRBJ2-7; 8 nucleotides agree with TRBD1. The CDR3 contains 14 residues. The V and J ends lost 1 base and 3 bases, in that order; junction bases with no gene match: 2. Germline CDR1 is LGHNA and CDR2 is YNFKEQ. In nucleotides, the CDR3 is TGTGCCAGCAGCCAAGGGACAGGGATCTACGAGCAGTACTTC. Protein sequence: CASSQGTGIYEQYF.

The V gene is TRBV11-1, the J gene TRBJ1-1; possibly TRBD1 for D (6 bases). The germline V and J ends were trimmed by 5 bases and 1 base, with 11 bases remaining between them. This CDR3 is built from 14 residues. Germline V CDR1 and CDR2: SGHAT, FQDESV (reference sequence). The CDR3, as DNA: TGTGCCAGCAGCAGATTAGGGGGGAACACTGAAGCTTTCTTT. This encodes CASSRLGGNTEAFF.

CDR3 DNA sequence: TGTGCCAGTAGTATCCCTAGCGGGGGGGCGGGTGAGCAGTTCTTC. This gives the protein CASSIPSGGAGEQFF. The chain couples TRBV19 to TRBJ2-1, with 12 bases that match TRBD2. The CDR3 length is 15 residues. Germline CDR1 reads LNHDA; CDR2 reads SQIVND (reference sequence). The V and J ends lost 3 bases and 9 bases, in that order; junction bases with no gene match: 6.

Here the CDR3 reads CAWSSGLAREQYF. CDR3 bases: TGTGCCTGGAGTTCGGGACTAGCGAGGGAGCAGTACTTC. The V and J genes are TRBV30 and TRBJ2-7, with TRBD2 identical over 10 bases. This CDR3 is built from 13 residues. The ends lost 2 bases at V and 7 bases at J; junction bases unmatched: 5. Germline CDR1 reads GTSNPN; CDR2 reads SVGIG (reference sequence). The full variable domain, in which reference TRBV30 and TRBJ2-7 provide the parts outside the CDR3, is SQTIHQWPATLVQPVGSPLSLECTVEGTSNPNLYWYRQAAGRGLQLLFYSVGIGQISSEVPQNLSASRPQDRQFILSSKKLLLSDSGFYLCAWSSGLAREQYFGPGTRLTVT.

The rearrangement uses TRBV11-1 and TRBJ1-2; TRBD1 might be the D (5 bases). Trimming removed 5 bases at V and 8 bases at J, with 21 bases between. The CDR3 loop spans 15 amino acids. Germline assignment: CDR1 SGHAT and CDR2 FQDESV (reference sequence). This chain's CDR3 is CASSPTASGASGYTF. In DNA, the CDR3 is TGTGCCAGCAGCCCCACCGCCTCTGGGGCGTCGGGCTACACCTTC.

The rearrangement uses TRBV2 and TRBJ1-5; D is unresolved. The V end was cut by 3 bases, the J end by 0 bases, with 6 bases between. This CDR3 comprises 14 residues. Germline CDR1 and CDR2: SNHLY and FYNNEI. CDR3 protein: CASSDLSSNQPQHF. The DNA for the CDR3 is TGTGCCAGCAGTGATCTCAGTAGCAATCAGCCCCAGCATTTT.

J is TRBJ2-7 and V is TRBV7-6, with TRBD1 matching 9 bases. CDR3 length equals 14 residues. After removal of 1 base from V and 3 bases from J, the junction contained 1 base not matched to a gene. Germline V gene sequence: CDR1 SGHVS, CDR2 FNYEAQ. The CDR3 DNA is TGTGCCAGCAGCTTAGAGGGACAGGGCTACGAGCAGTACTTC. Its translation: CASSLEGQGYEQYF. The full variable domain, rest sourced from reference TRBV7-6 and TRBJ2-7, is GAGVSQSPRYKVTKRGQDVALRCDPISGHVSLYWYRQALGQGPEFLTYFNYEAQQDKSGLPNDRFSAERPEGSISTLTIQRTEQRDSAMYRCASSLEGQGYEQYFGPGTRLTVT.

CDR3 nucleotide sequence: TGTGCCAGCAGCCACCGGGACAGCCCCTACGAGCAGTACTTC. It is translated as CASSHRDSPYEQYF. The rearrangement links TRBV5-4 to TRBJ2-7, with 7 bases fitting TRBD1. Germline V gives CDR1 SGHNT, CDR2 YYREEE (reference sequence). V dropped 4 bases and J dropped 2; count of bases not matched to a gene: 6. The CDR3 spans 14 residues.

The J gene is TRBJ2-7, the V gene TRBV7-2; D not certain. The CDR3 contains 13 residues. Trimming cost V 3 bases and J 6 bases, with 12 bases left between them. CDR1 SGHTA and CDR2 FQGNSA come from the germline V gene. In nucleotides, the CDR3 is TGTGCCAGCAGCTTTACCCCGTCGGGCGAGCAGTACTTC. It encodes CASSFTPSGEQYF.

The rearrangement uses TRBV19 and TRBJ1-5, with 8 nucleotides matching TRBD1. The germline gives CDR1 LNHDA, CDR2 SQIVND (reference sequence). After removal of 5 bases from V and 4 bases from J, the junction contained 4 bases not matched to a gene. The CDR3 consists of 14 residues. CDR3 coding DNA: TGTGCCAGTAGTCTTGGGACAGGTAATCAGCCCCAGCATTTT. Residues: CASSLGTGNQPQHF.

V and J are TRBV7-2 and TRBJ2-2; D perhaps matches TRBD1 (6 bases). The germline V gene encodes CDR1 SGHTA and CDR2 FQGNSA. This CDR3 contains 15 residues. V shed 7 bases and J shed 2 bases, with 14 bases lying between them. DNA of the CDR3: TGTGCCAGCACCCTAGACAGGATAAACACCGGGGAGCTGTTTTTT. Protein: CASTLDRINTGELFF.

The rearrangement links TRBV30 to TRBJ1-2; maybe TRBD1 (6 bases). The V end was cut by 2 bases, the J end by 2 bases, with 12 bases between. The CDR3 consists of 14 residues. Germline CDR1 is GTSNPN and CDR2 is SVGIG (reference sequence). CDR3 sequence (DNA): TGTGCCTGGAGTTTAGGACAGATAAACTATGGCTACACCTTC. It codes for CAWSLGQINYGYTF.

The chain combines TRBV29-1 with TRBJ2-7, with 9 bases that match TRBD1. This CDR3 spans 14 amino acids. Germline CDR1 reads SQVTM; CDR2 reads ANQGSEA. V lost 7 bases to trimming and J lost 3 bases; unmatched junction nucleotides: 10. The CDR3 spells CSGATGGLNYEQYF. CDR3 DNA: TGCAGCGGCGCGACAGGGGGATTGAACTACGAGCAGTACTTC.

The V and J genes are TRBV5-1 and TRBJ1-2, with a possible D match to TRBD1 (5 bases). V was trimmed by 1 base and J by 5 bases, leaving 15 bases between them. In germline, CDR1 is SGHRS, CDR2 YFSETQ. CDR3 length: 15 amino acids. The chain's CDR3 is CASSLLASQGYGYTF. The DNA of the CDR3 is TGCGCCAGCAGCTTGTTGGCGAGTCAGGGATATGGCTACACCTTC.

The chain carries TRBV6-5 and TRBJ2-2; TRBD1 matches at 10 bases. The V and J ends lost 6 bases and 4 bases, in that order; junction bases with no gene match: 5. The CDR3 totals 15 residues. CDR1 and CDR2 (germline): MNHEY, SVGAGI. CDR3 region: CASRGDRGSTGELFF. The CDR3 region has the DNA TGTGCCAGCAGGGGGGACAGGGGAAGCACCGGGGAGCTGTTTTTT.

This chain joins TRBV19 and TRBJ2-1, with a weak D call TRBD2 (6 bases). From germline, CDR1 is LNHDA and CDR2 SQIVND (reference sequence). Trimming cost V 1 base and J 3 bases, with 7 bases left between them. This CDR3 spans 14 amino acids. The CDR3 region is CASSIGLVYNEQFF. The DNA for the CDR3 is TGTGCCAGTAGTATAGGACTAGTCTACAATGAGCAGTTCTTC.

V usage is TRBV6-5 and J usage is TRBJ2-7; D is perhaps TRBD1 (5 bases). The CDR3 runs 15 residues. The V end was cut by 7 bases, the J end by 1 base, with 17 bases between. Germline V gives CDR1 MNHEY, CDR2 SVGAGI. CDR3 sequence: CASTPGRGLSYEQYF. In DNA form, the CDR3 reads TGTGCCAGCACCCCAGGGCGCGGTCTATCCTACGAGCAGTACTTC.